The rows below give T cell receptor beta chains drawn from one sample of a study of lymphopenia after photon versus proton radiotherapy. Assay used: immunoSEQ multiplex PCR; TCRdb lists only in-frame clones, some missing. The profile covers 68,000 or so clones, with approximately 90% appearing a single time and about 3% taken by the ten largest. The sample here was peripheral blood, taken from a patient treated with photon-based radiotherapy. The receptors shown here come from a woman aged 65 to 85 with pancreatic cancer. The CDR3 runs from the conserved cysteine through the conserved F or W. The D gene is left open where the match is weak. Size tells how often a clone was seen (once, few, many) or the class of an expanded clone, and some rows leave it out.

clone_size	d_call	j_call	v_call	cdr3_nt	cdr3_aa
-	-	TRBJ1-6	TRBV6-5	TGTGCCAGCAGTCGGACAGAAAGAAATTCACCCCTCCACTTT	CASSRTERNSPLHF
-	-	TRBJ1-2	TRBV6-5	TGTGCCAGCAGTTACTCGGGCAGGGTTGGTAACTATGGCTACACCTTC	CASSYSGRVGNYGYTF
few	-	TRBJ2-2	TRBV7-2	TGTGCCAGCAGCCCCCAAGTCGGCTACACCGGGGAGCTGTTTTTT	CASSPQVGYTGELFF
-	-	TRBJ2-6	TRBV9	TGTGCCAGCAGCCTTGGACCCTCTGGGGCCAACGTCCTGACTTTC	CASSLGPSGANVLTF
-	TRBD1	TRBJ1-4	TRBV10-2	TGCGCCAGCCGTGTCACGGGACAGGGGAACGAAAAACTGTTTTTT	CASRVTGQGNEKLFF
-	TRBD1	TRBJ2-7	TRBV5-1	TGCGCCAGCAGGAAACAGGGGACCCTCTCTGAGCAGTACTTC	CASRKQGTLSEQYF
-	TRBD1	TRBJ2-2	TRBV10-3	TGTGCCATCAGCCGGACAGGGGGCTCCGGGGAGCTGTTTTTT	CAISRTGGSGELFF
-	-	TRBJ1-2	TRBV6-1	TGTGCCAGCACCCGGACCGGGAATGGCTACACCTTC	CASTRTGNGYTF
-	TRBD1	TRBJ2-7	TRBV5-1	TGCGCCAGCAGGGGACAGGGAGGGTCCTACGAGCAGTACTTC	CASRGQGGSYEQYF
-	TRBD2	TRBJ2-7	TRBV7-9	TGTGCCAGCAGCCTGGGACTAGCGGGAGGCTCCTACGAGCAGTACTTC	CASSLGLAGGSYEQYF
-	TRBD1	TRBJ1-2	TRBV6-1	TGTGCCAGCAGTGAAACAGGGGAGCCCAGTAGCTATGGCTACACCTTC	CASSETGEPSSYGYTF
-	TRBD1	TRBJ2-7	TRBV4-3	TGCGCCAGCAGCCAAGTTCAGGGGGAAGGTCGCGAGCAGTACTTC	CASSQVQGEGREQYF
-	-	TRBJ1-1	TRBV10-3	TGTGCCATCAGCAAACAGGAGATCACTGAAGCTTTCTTT	CAISKQEITEAFF
-	-	TRBJ2-7	TRBV19	TGTGCCAGTAGTCCCTTCCTCGGGTATCCGGAGTACTTC	CASSPFLGYPEYF
-	TRBD1	TRBJ1-1	TRBV10-1	TGCGCCAGCAGTGAAGGGACAGGGGGAGGGGCTGAAGCTTTCTTT	CASSEGTGGGAEAFF
-	-	TRBJ1-1	TRBV5-1	TGCGCCAGCAGCTTGGAAGGGCGGGGGACTGAAGCTTTCTTT	CASSLEGRGTEAFF
-	-	TRBJ2-3	TRBV4-1	TGCGCCAGCAGCCAAGAAGGGGGAGGGCCCCCAGATACGCAGTATTTT	CASSQEGGGPPDTQYF
once	-	TRBJ2-2	TRBV28	TGTGCCAGCAGTTTCTCGGTGGAAGGGGGGGAGCTGTTTTTT	CASSFSVEGGELFF
once	TRBD2	TRBJ2-1	TRBV7-9	TGTGCCAGCAGCTTAGAGTCCCTCGGACTAGCGGGAGGATACAATGAGCAGTTCTTC	CASSLESLGLAGGYNEQFF
-	TRBD1	TRBJ2-5	TRBV5-1	TGCGCCAGCAGCTTGGGACAGGGGGTAGAGACCCAGTACTTC	CASSLGQGVETQYF
few	TRBD1	TRBJ2-2	TRBV4-2	TGTGCCAGCAGCCAACGGGACAGGGATACCGGGGAGCTGTTTTTT	CASSQRDRDTGELFF
-	-	TRBJ2-3	TRBV11-1	TGTGCCAGCAGCCCTTCGGGGGATACGCAGTATTTT	CASSPSGDTQYF
-	-	TRBJ2-7	TRBV28	TGTGCCAGCAGTGGACCTGATTCCTACGAGCAGTACTTC	CASSGPDSYEQYF
-	TRBD2	TRBJ2-2	TRBV11-2	TGTGCCAGCAGTTACAAGGCACTAGCGGGAGGTTTAGGCGGGGAGCTGTTTTTT	CASSYKALAGGLGGELFF
-	-	TRBJ2-5	TRBV5-1	TGCGCCAGCAGTGAGGAACAAGAGACCCAGTACTTC	CASSEEQETQYF
once	TRBD1	TRBJ2-1	TRBV19	TGTGCCAGTAGTATTGGGGACAGAGCATACAATGAGCAGTTCTTC	CASSIGDRAYNEQFF
-	-	TRBJ2-1	TRBV5-1	TGCGCCAGCAGCAAAGGACGGGACAATGAGCAGTTCTTC	CASSKGRDNEQFF
-	TRBD1	TRBJ2-2	TRBV6-5	TGTGCCAGCAGTTATGGGCAGGGGGCGGGGACCGGGGAGCTGTTTTTT	CASSYGQGAGTGELFF
-	TRBD2	TRBJ2-1	TRBV15	TGTGCCACCAGCCGAACTAGCGGGAGTTCTTACAATGAGCAGTTCTTC	CATSRTSGSSYNEQFF
-	TRBD2	TRBJ2-1	TRBV5-4	TGTGCCAGCAACCTTGGGGGGGGTAGGGCGTTTAATGAGCAGTTCTTC	CASNLGGGRAFNEQFF
-	TRBD1	TRBJ1-4	TRBV7-9	TGTGCCAGCAGCTTTCGAGGACAGGGGCCCTTAAATGAAAAACTGTTTTTT	CASSFRGQGPLNEKLFF
-	-	TRBJ1-3	TRBV5-1	TGCGCCAGCAGCTTGGCGGTGGGTCAGACGAGCTCTGGAAACACCATATATTTT	CASSLAVGQTSSGNTIYF
-	-	TRBJ2-2	TRBV7-3	TGTGCCAGCAGCTTAGTGAGCGGGGAGCTGTTTTTT	CASSLVSGELFF
-	-	TRBJ2-7	TRBV10-3	TGTGCCATCAGTGCAGGCTACGAGCAGTACTTC	CAISAGYEQYF
-	TRBD2	TRBJ2-7	TRBV6-5	TGTGCCAGCAGGACTAGCGGGACGTACGAGCAGTACTTC	CASRTSGTYEQYF
-	-	TRBJ2-1	TRBV7-9	TGTGCCAGCACCAACCGCCGAACGCCCAACAATGAGCAGTTCTTC	CASTNRRTPNNEQFF
-	-	TRBJ1-1	TRBV7-8	TGTGCCAGCAGCTTAGGCCGGGTGTCGAACACTGAAGCTTTCTTT	CASSLGRVSNTEAFF
-	-	TRBJ1-2	TRBV30	TGTGCCTGGAGTGTACGCATGAACTATGGCTACACCTTC	CAWSVRMNYGYTF
few	TRBD1	TRBJ2-2	TRBV9	TGTGCCAGCAGTGGGCAGGGGGCAAGCGGGGAGCTGTTTTTT	CASSGQGASGELFF
-	TRBD2	TRBJ2-7	TRBV19	TGTGCCAGTAGTATTTACGGGACTAGCGGAGTCTCCTACGAGCAGTACTTC	CASSIYGTSGVSYEQYF
-	-	TRBJ1-1	TRBV27	TGTGCCAGCATCCAATTCGGGAACACTGAAGCTTTCTTT	CASIQFGNTEAFF
-	-	TRBJ1-2	TRBV5-6	TGTGCCAGCAGCTTGCGGGGGGAATATGGCTACACCTTC	CASSLRGEYGYTF
-	TRBD1	TRBJ1-2	TRBV13	TGTGCCAGCAGCGGACAGGGTCTTGGAGGCTACACCTTC	CASSGQGLGGYTF
-	-	TRBJ2-7	TRBV5-1	TGCGCCAGCAGCTTGAGTGGGGGTGCCTACGAGCAGTACTTC	CASSLSGGAYEQYF
-	-	TRBJ1-5	TRBV28	TGTGCCAGCAGTCCGGACGCCAGCAATCAGCCCCAGCATTTT	CASSPDASNQPQHF
-	-	TRBJ2-7	TRBV2	TGTGCCAGCGGTTCAGGCTACGAGCAGTACTTC	CASGSGYEQYF
-	-	TRBJ1-2	TRBV11-1	TGTGCCAGCAGCGTATCAGACCGTCAATTTAACTATGGCTACACCTTC	CASSVSDRQFNYGYTF
-	TRBD2	TRBJ2-2	TRBV28	TGTGCCAGCAGTTTCACTAGCGGGAGCATCCCCGGGGAGCTGTTTTTT	CASSFTSGSIPGELFF
-	-	TRBJ2-3	TRBV6-5	TGTGCCAGCAGTTCCCGGGGCGGGCTCACAGATACGCAGTATTTT	CASSSRGGLTDTQYF
-	-	TRBJ2-6	TRBV5-5	TGTGCCAGCACGGACCTCGCGGGGCGGGCTGGGGCCAACGTCCTGACTTTC	CASTDLAGRAGANVLTF
-	TRBD2	TRBJ2-5	TRBV7-2	TGTGCCAGCAGCTTAGGACTAGCGATCGAGACCCAGTACTTC	CASSLGLAIETQYF
-	TRBD2	TRBJ2-1	TRBV6-7	TGTGCCAGCAGCCATAAGACTAGCGGGAGGAACCGTACCTACAATGAGCAGTTCTTC	CASSHKTSGRNRTYNEQFF
-	-	TRBJ2-7	TRBV4-2	TGTGCCAGCAGCCACGGGAACGCCTACGAGCAGTACTTC	CASSHGNAYEQYF